The rows below give T cell receptor beta chains drawn from one sample of a study of T cell repertoires in cytomegalovirus infection. From the reads, TCRdb called clonotypes with MiXCR, one entry per CDR3 protein. The data show roughly 300,000 distinct CDR3 sequences, with 20% to 30% seen just once and about 15% held by the top ten. Sequenced: PBMCs. These TCRs come from a human donor in good health (CMV status not recorded). Some clones in this sample may be carry-over from other donors' samples. CDR3s include the opening cysteine and the closing phenylalanine or tryptophan. D genes are given only for firm matches. Expanded clones get a size class; other rows say once, few or many, or leave the size out.

j_gene: TRBJ1-1; v_gene: TRBV11-3; d_gene: -; abundance: many; CDR3nt: TGTGCCAGCAGCTCCCTGGGGGGGACTGAAGCTTTCTTT; CDR3aa: CASSSLGGTEAFF
j_gene: TRBJ1-2; v_gene: TRBV20-1; d_gene: -; abundance: once; CDR3nt: TGCAGTGCTAGAGCAGGGGATGGCTACACCTTC; CDR3aa: CSARAGDGYTF
j_gene: TRBJ1-5; v_gene: TRBV20-1; d_gene: -; abundance: -; CDR3nt: TGCAGTGCCGGGCCAGGGTTGGGAAGCAATCAGCCCCAGCATTTT; CDR3aa: CSAGPGLGSNQPQHF
j_gene: TRBJ1-4; v_gene: TRBV28; d_gene: -; abundance: many; CDR3nt: TGTGCCAGCAGTTTGCTCACAACTAATGAAAAACTGTTTTTT; CDR3aa: CASSLLTTNEKLFF
j_gene: TRBJ2-3; v_gene: TRBV4-1; d_gene: TRBD1; abundance: -; CDR3nt: TGCGCCAGCAGCCACATAAAGGACAGGGGGCCAGATACGCAGTATTTT; CDR3aa: CASSHIKDRGPDTQYF
j_gene: TRBJ2-1; v_gene: TRBV10-3; d_gene: TRBD1; abundance: few; CDR3nt: TGTGCCATCAAAAATAGGGGACAGGGGGACAATGAGCAGTTCTTC; CDR3aa: CAIKNRGQGDNEQFF
j_gene: TRBJ1-3; v_gene: TRBV6-5; d_gene: -; abundance: few; CDR3nt: TGTGCCAGCAGGAGCGGACAGACGTTCTCTGGAAACACCATATATTTT; CDR3aa: CASRSGQTFSGNTIYF
j_gene: TRBJ1-2; v_gene: TRBV28; d_gene: -; abundance: few; CDR3nt: TGTGCCAGCATTAGTATAGCCTCATTAGGTTACTATGGCTACACCTTC; CDR3aa: CASISIASLGYYGYTF
j_gene: TRBJ1-2; v_gene: TRBV7-9; d_gene: -; abundance: -; CDR3nt: TGTGCCAGCAGCTTAGCCGCAGGGGATGGCTACACCTTC; CDR3aa: CASSLAAGDGYTF
j_gene: TRBJ2-7; v_gene: TRBV7-2; d_gene: -; abundance: many; CDR3nt: TGTGCCAGCAGCTTAAGGCTAGGTATATACGAGCAGTACTTC; CDR3aa: CASSLRLGIYEQYF
j_gene: TRBJ1-3; v_gene: TRBV7-9; d_gene: TRBD1; abundance: -; CDR3nt: TGTGCCAGCAGCCCGACGAAGGGACAGCGGAGGATTCCTGGAAACACCATATATTTT; CDR3aa: CASSPTKGQRRIPGNTIYF
j_gene: TRBJ2-7; v_gene: TRBV18; d_gene: -; abundance: few; CDR3nt: TGTGCCAGCTCACCACCGAGCAGGGTCGGAAAAAACGAGCAGTACTTC; CDR3aa: CASSPPSRVGKNEQYF
j_gene: TRBJ2-3; v_gene: TRBV6-2/TRBV6-3; d_gene: TRBD1; abundance: -; CDR3nt: TGTGCCACCCGCTGGACAGGGGGCACAGATACGCAGTATTTT; CDR3aa: CATRWTGGTDTQYF
j_gene: TRBJ2-3; v_gene: TRBV20-1; d_gene: TRBD2; abundance: -; CDR3nt: TGCAGTGCTTTAGGACTAGCGGGAGGGGTGGATACGCAGTATTTT; CDR3aa: CSALGLAGGVDTQYF
j_gene: TRBJ2-2; v_gene: TRBV7-2; d_gene: TRBD2; abundance: -; CDR3nt: TGTGCCAGCAGCCTAGCGGGACCCGCCGGGGAGCTGTTTTTT; CDR3aa: CASSLAGPAGELFF
j_gene: TRBJ2-1; v_gene: TRBV4-1; d_gene: -; abundance: few; CDR3nt: TGTGCCAGCAGCCAAGTCACCGCAGGGGTAAATGAGCAGTTCTTC; CDR3aa: CASSQVTAGVNEQFF
j_gene: TRBJ2-2; v_gene: TRBV7-2; d_gene: -; abundance: -; CDR3nt: TGTGCCAGCAGCTCGGGACTCCAATACACCGGGGAGCTGTTTTTT; CDR3aa: CASSSGLQYTGELFF
j_gene: TRBJ2-3; v_gene: TRBV28; d_gene: -; abundance: -; CDR3nt: TGTGCCAGCAGTGCCCCCGTCCTGGGGGGCACAGATACGCAGTATTTT; CDR3aa: CASSAPVLGGTDTQYF
j_gene: TRBJ2-5; v_gene: TRBV5-1; d_gene: -; abundance: few; CDR3nt: TGCGCCAGCAGCACAGGGAAGGAGACCCAGTACTTC; CDR3aa: CASSTGKETQYF
j_gene: TRBJ2-1; v_gene: TRBV5-4; d_gene: TRBD2; abundance: -; CDR3nt: TGTGCCAGCAGCCTGCCGGGACTACCAAACAAGGGTGCCTTC; CDR3aa: CASSLPGLPNKGAF
j_gene: TRBJ1-4; v_gene: TRBV7-9; d_gene: -; abundance: many; CDR3nt: TGTGCCAGCAGCTCCAGACGGAATAATGAAAAACTGTTTTTT; CDR3aa: CASSSRRNNEKLFF
j_gene: TRBJ2-6; v_gene: TRBV30; d_gene: -; abundance: -; CDR3nt: TGTGCCTGGAGTGTACCAGGGGTAACTGGGGCCAACGTCCTGACTTTC; CDR3aa: CAWSVPGVTGANVLTF
j_gene: TRBJ1-2; v_gene: TRBV7-2; d_gene: -; abundance: few; CDR3nt: TGTGCCAGCAGCATCGACGCGGGCTATGGCTACACCTTC; CDR3aa: CASSIDAGYGYTF
j_gene: TRBJ2-7; v_gene: TRBV28; d_gene: -; abundance: -; CDR3nt: TGTGCCAGCAGTTTATGGCAGGGAGATTACGAGCAGTACTTC; CDR3aa: CASSLWQGDYEQYF
j_gene: TRBJ2-7; v_gene: TRBV29-1; d_gene: -; abundance: few; CDR3nt: TGCAGTGGAGTAAGCTCCTACGAGCAGTACTTC; CDR3aa: CSGVSSYEQYF
j_gene: TRBJ2-3; v_gene: TRBV6-6; d_gene: TRBD2; abundance: -; CDR3nt: TGTGCCAGCAGTTACTTGGGCGGGAGCTTGACAGATACGCAGTATTTT; CDR3aa: CASSYLGGSLTDTQYF
j_gene: TRBJ2-2; v_gene: TRBV6-8; d_gene: -; abundance: -; CDR3nt: TGTGCCAGCAGTATGAGGCACACCGGGGAGCTGTTTTTT; CDR3aa: CASSMRHTGELFF
j_gene: TRBJ2-2; v_gene: TRBV2; d_gene: TRBD1; abundance: -; CDR3nt: TGTGCCAGCAGTGAACGGGACAGCAGAAACACCGGGGAGCTGTTTTTT; CDR3aa: CASSERDSRNTGELFF
j_gene: TRBJ2-5; v_gene: TRBV10-2; d_gene: TRBD2; abundance: -; CDR3nt: TGCGCCAGCAGTGAGTCGAGAGGACTAGCGTATAAAGAGACCCAGTACTTC; CDR3aa: CASSESRGLAYKETQYF
j_gene: TRBJ2-5; v_gene: TRBV9; d_gene: -; abundance: few; CDR3nt: TGTGCCAGCAGCGTAGCTATAGGGAGAGAGACCCAGTACTTC; CDR3aa: CASSVAIGRETQYF
j_gene: TRBJ2-1; v_gene: TRBV10-3; d_gene: TRBD1; abundance: -; CDR3nt: TGTGCCACTACGGGACAGGGGAAGTATAATGAGCAGTTCTTC; CDR3aa: CATTGQGKYNEQFF
j_gene: TRBJ1-1; v_gene: TRBV7-2; d_gene: -; abundance: -; CDR3nt: TGTGCCAGCAGCCAGCAACATCCGGGCACTGAAGCTTTCTTT; CDR3aa: CASSQQHPGTEAFF
j_gene: TRBJ2-3; v_gene: TRBV7-2; d_gene: TRBD2; abundance: -; CDR3nt: TGTGCCAGCAGCCCCTGGCGGGAGGATACGCAGTATTTT; CDR3aa: CASSPWREDTQYF
j_gene: TRBJ2-7; v_gene: TRBV3-1; d_gene: -; abundance: -; CDR3nt: TGTGCCAGCAGCCAATTCGTCGGGACCTACGAGCAGTACTTC; CDR3aa: CASSQFVGTYEQYF
j_gene: TRBJ2-7; v_gene: TRBV14; d_gene: -; abundance: -; CDR3nt: TGTGCCAGCAGCCAAGAAATTCGTGGTTCTGCCTACGAGCAGTACTTC; CDR3aa: CASSQEIRGSAYEQYF
j_gene: TRBJ1-2; v_gene: TRBV10-3; d_gene: TRBD1; abundance: few; CDR3nt: TGTGCCATCAGTGACCTCGACAGGGGGCGGCTCGGCTACACCTTC; CDR3aa: CAISDLDRGRLGYTF
j_gene: TRBJ2-1; v_gene: TRBV11-2; d_gene: -; abundance: once; CDR3nt: TGTGCCAGCAGCGCACTAGCCCCACACGCGGTTAGCTCCTACAATGAGCAGTTCTTC; CDR3aa: CASSALAPHAVSSYNEQFF
j_gene: TRBJ1-2; v_gene: TRBV12-3/TRBV12-4; d_gene: -; abundance: once; CDR3nt: TGTGCCAGCATGGATCCCCTGGCTGAGAACTATGGCTACACCTTC; CDR3aa: CASMDPLAENYGYTF
j_gene: TRBJ1-5; v_gene: TRBV7-2; d_gene: -; abundance: few; CDR3nt: TGTGCCAGCAGCTTATTGAACTTTCAGCCCCAGCATTTT; CDR3aa: CASSLLNFQPQHF